By share, the clone carrying this T cell receptor (beta chain) ranks as large. Its cognate antigen is unknown. These data belong to a study of metastatic and nonmetastatic thyroid tumors. General study findings and limits: Significantly higher TCR beta diversity was reportedly seen in malignant thyroid tumors than benign nodules, in blood and tumor.

No treatment had been given to any patient before thyroid surgery. Authors' methods: A papillary thyroid cancer distant-metastasis classifier was built from CDR3 differences across clinicopathological groups. MiXCR re-clonotyped the PCR reads for TCRdb. Here the V and J calls rest on TCRdb's processing, not on the authors' analysis. The sample carries some 19,000 clones, about 20% recorded once. CDR1 and CDR2 from the germline V gene are SGDLS and YYNGEE. This CDR3 has 14 residues. The ends were cut back, 1 base at V and 0 bases at J, with 8 bases in the middle. This clonotype originated in a female donor with papillary thyroid cancer or a benign thyroid nodule (not recorded which). Some clones in this sample may be carry-over from other donors' samples. Sequenced sample: blood. V gene TRBV9 combines with J gene TRBJ2-7; D is unresolved. As DNA, the CDR3 is TGTGCCAGCAGCGTATTCGGAGACTCCTACGAGCAGTACTTC. Amino acids: CASSVFGDSYEQYF.